This TCR beta chain is drawn from a study of OX40 agonist ivuxolimab in advanced cancers. At the level of the study: Patients enrolled in dose escalation were diagnosed with hepatocellular carcinoma, melanoma, renal cell or head and neck cancer. Subjects had a mean age of around 63 years, with a range of roughly 23 to 80; around 84% were male.

CDR1 and CDR2 from the germline V gene are SGHTA and FQGTGA. The junction had 11 bases not matched to a gene; V was cut back by 4 bases and J by 3 bases. There are 16 residues in the CDR3. Repertoires were generated with immunoSEQ multiplex PCR, while TCRdb's copy carries only in-frame clones and drops some. The data hold approximately 75,000 clones, with 78% observed a single time. This sequence joins TRBV7-3 and TRBJ1-1; 7 bases map to TRBD1. The receptor's source is an adult with an advanced solid tumor such as melanoma, head and neck, liver or kidney cancer. The sample consisted of CD4+ or CD8+ T cells sorted from blood, taken in a trial of the OX40 agonist ivuxolimab. In DNA form, the CDR3 reads TGTGCCAGCAGCTCCCTACCAGGGGGGGAGGACACTGAAGCTTTCTTT. Translation: CASSSLPGGEDTEAFF. Together with reference TRBV7-3 and TRBJ1-1, the CDR3 gives the full variable domain: GAGVSQTPSNKVTEKGKYVELRCDPISGHTALYWYRQSLGQGPEFLIYFQGTGAADDSGLPNDRFFAVRPEGSVSTLKIQRTERGDSAVYLCASSSLPGGEDTEAFFGQGTRLTVV.